This TCR beta chain is drawn from a study of CD8+ T cells in alopecia areata. The germline V gene encodes CDR1 SGHDT and CDR2 YYEEEE. This CDR3 region has 16 residues. V was clipped by 1 base and J by 6 bases, with 14 bases between them. As the sequencing template, cDNA was produced by extracting RNA and reverse transcribing it. Sequenced by immunoSEQ multiplex PCR; TCRdb stores in-frame clones only, minus some. The table lists about 250,000 clones, 45% to 70% of them singletons. Stated treatment: oral pan-JAK inhibitor, 5-10 mg twice daily. As part of sample collection, lesional scalp punch biopsies and peripheral blood were taken from alopecia areata patients. General study results and limits: Since there was just one nonresponder, nobody can yet say how baseline CD8+ expansion ties to response. The study also sequences resident alphabeta T cells of normal skin in scalp samples.

For this clone: Its antigen is still unknown.

This clonotype was obtained from a human donor with alopecia areata. The material was CD4+ T cells sorted from blood, obtained around week 54, from a patient treated with tofacitinib. This chain joins TRBV5-6 and TRBJ1-6; no clear D. The CDR3 reads CASSLLGYGSNSPLHF. The DNA for the CDR3 is TGTGCCAGCAGCTTGTTGGGATACGGATCTAATTCACCCCTCCACTTT.